A selection of T cell receptor beta chains follows, all from one sample in a study of response to subunit inactivated influenza vaccine. TCRdb reprocessed the RT-PCR reads via MiXCR and lists one record per CDR3 protein. The data show 500,000 to 650,000 distinct CDR3 sequences, with 6% to 9% seen just once and roughly 13% held by the top ten. The sequencing used PBMCs from blood, collected roughly 24 months after vaccination. These receptors were obtained from a man aged 45 to 75 who received an inactivated influenza vaccine. The CDR3 runs from the conserved cysteine through the conserved F or W. A D gene is named only where the DNA matches it firmly. The size field is filled for only some rows; it gives once, few, many or a size class.

J | V | D | size | CDR3 | DNA
TRBJ2-2 | TRBV7-2 | NA | NA | CASSLSHVRRITGELFF | TGTGCCAGCAGCCTATCCCACGTGAGGAGGATCACCGGGGAGCTGTTTTTT
TRBJ2-5 | TRBV10-3 | TRBD1 | few | CAISRDRAEETQYF | TGTGCCATCAGTCGGGACAGGGCTGAGGAGACCCAGTACTTC
TRBJ2-3 | TRBV11-1 | TRBD2 | NA | CASRGGGAVGTDTQYF | TGTGCCAGCCGCGGCGGGGGGGCTGTTGGAACAGATACGCAGTATTTT
TRBJ2-7 | TRBV11-2 | NA | NA | CASSLGVLGDEQYF | TGTGCCAGCAGCTTAGGTGTTTTAGGGGACGAGCAGTACTTC
TRBJ2-2 | TRBV7-8 | TRBD2 | few | CASSLGLAGWWTGELFF | TGTGCCAGCAGCTTAGGGCTAGCGGGATGGTGGACCGGGGAGCTGTTTTTT
TRBJ2-3 | TRBV7-2 | NA | NA | CASSLGLSPDTQYF | TGTGCCAGCAGCTTAGGTCTAAGCCCCGATACGCAGTATTTT
TRBJ2-4 | TRBV7-2 | NA | few | CASSRDNKNIQYF | TGTGCCAGCAGTCGAGACAACAAAAACATTCAGTACTTC
TRBJ2-1 | TRBV12-3/TRBV12-4 | TRBD2 | many | CASSFLAGGRNEQFF | TGTGCCAGCAGTTTCTTGGCGGGAGGCCGCAATGAGCAGTTCTTC
TRBJ2-3 | TRBV29-1 | NA | many | CSVDTRGTDTQYF | TGCAGCGTTGACACTAGGGGTACAGATACGCAGTATTTT
TRBJ2-3 | TRBV6-2/TRBV6-3 | NA | few | CASSYSRTDTDTQYF | TGTGCCAGCAGTTACTCCCGGACAGACACAGATACGCAGTATTTT
TRBJ2-5 | TRBV7-2 | NA | NA | CASSFQAGAETQYF | TGTGCCAGCAGCTTTCAGGCAGGGGCAGAGACCCAGTACTTC
TRBJ1-1 | TRBV3-1 | NA | few | CASSQGPVMNTEAFF | TGTGCCAGCAGCCAAGGTCCAGTCATGAACACTGAAGCTTTCTTT
TRBJ1-6 | TRBV6-2/TRBV6-3 | TRBD1 | few | CASRPPGQNSPLHF | TGTGCCAGCAGACCTCCGGGACAGAATTCACCCCTCCACTTT
TRBJ2-1 | TRBV10-3 | NA | NA | CAIGGNEQFF | TGTGCCATCGGGGGCAATGAGCAGTTCTTC
TRBJ2-7 | TRBV28 | NA | many | CASSLLDHSYEQYF | TGTGCCAGCAGTTTATTGGACCACTCCTACGAGCAGTACTTC
TRBJ1-1 | TRBV7-9 | NA | few | CASSLRSPGQGNSEAFF | TGTGCCAGCAGCTTGCGCTCCCCCGGGCAGGGGAATTCTGAAGCTTTCTTT
TRBJ2-1 | TRBV27 | TRBD1 | few | CASSLFGQGGYEQFF | TGTGCCAGCAGTTTATTTGGACAGGGGGGATATGAGCAGTTCTTC
TRBJ2-5 | TRBV12-3/TRBV12-4 | TRBD2 | NA | CASSSPGWVAGPQETQYF | TGTGCCAGCAGTTCCCCTGGGTGGGTAGCGGGGCCCCAAGAGACCCAGTACTTC
TRBJ2-7 | TRBV12-3/TRBV12-4 | TRBD2 | many | CASSSPGLETYEQYF | TGTGCCAGCAGTTCCCCGGGACTAGAGACCTACGAGCAGTACTTC
TRBJ2-3 | TRBV5-6 | NA | NA | CASSLTLRPDTQYF | TGTGCCAGCAGCTTGACTCTCCGGCCAGATACGCAGTATTTT
TRBJ1-5 | TRBV7-2 | NA | many | CASSLGGQYKEPQHF | TGTGCCAGCAGCTTAGGTGGACAGTATAAGGAGCCCCAGCATTTT
TRBJ2-7 | TRBV6-5 | NA | NA | CASSYRADSYEQYF | TGTGCCAGCAGTTACAGGGCAGACTCCTACGAGCAGTACTTC
TRBJ1-6 | TRBV5-1 | TRBD1 | NA | CASSLAGTGTYNSPLHF | TGCGCCAGCAGCTTGGCCGGGACAGGGACCTATAATTCACCCCTCCACTTT
TRBJ2-1 | TRBV24-1 | NA | NA | CATSDRARSRGFNEQFF | TGTGCCACCAGTGATAGAGCACGGTCGAGGGGCTTCAATGAGCAGTTCTTC
TRBJ2-7 | TRBV28 | NA | NA | CASSPEDTYEQYF | TGTGCCAGCAGTCCCGAGGACACCTACGAGCAGTACTTC
TRBJ2-7 | TRBV29-1 | TRBD2 | NA | CSARGGGLVEQYF | TGCAGCGCTCGCGGGGGGGGTCTCGTTGAGCAGTACTTC
TRBJ2-7 | TRBV12-3/TRBV12-4 | TRBD1 | NA | CASSLEGATYEQYF | TGTGCCAGCAGTTTAGAGGGGGCGACCTACGAGCAGTACTTC
TRBJ2-2 | TRBV29-1 | NA | medium-sized | CSVPFRGTGELFF | TGCAGCGTTCCTTTCCGCGGCACCGGGGAGCTGTTTTTT
TRBJ1-6 | TRBV6-5 | NA | NA | CASSFLPAGLDSPLHF | TGTGCCAGCAGTTTCCTCCCGGCAGGGTTAGATTCACCCCTCCACTTT
TRBJ1-1 | TRBV6-1 | NA | NA | CASTLTARQHTEAFF | TGTGCCAGCACCCTTACGGCCAGGCAACACACTGAAGCTTTCTTT
TRBJ2-3 | TRBV5-1 | NA | few | CASSLARVLASTDTQYF | TGCGCCAGCAGCTTGGCCCGGGTCTTGGCCTCGACAGATACGCAGTATTTT
TRBJ2-3 | TRBV29-1 | TRBD2 | NA | CIVSPMSGGDTQYF | TGCATCGTTTCCCCTATGAGCGGGGGGGATACGCAGTATTTT
TRBJ2-2 | TRBV6-1 | TRBD2 | once | CASTRYRTSGKTGELFF | TGTGCCAGCACCCGATACAGGACTAGCGGAAAGACCGGGGAGCTGTTTTTT
TRBJ1-1 | TRBV30 | NA | few | CAWNLGGYTEAFF | TGTGCCTGGAACTTAGGGGGATACACTGAAGCTTTCTTT
TRBJ2-3 | TRBV4-3 | TRBD2 | many | CASSQDLTGGVDTQYF | TGCGCCAGCAGCCAAGATTTAACCGGGGGGGTAGATACGCAGTATTTT
TRBJ2-7 | TRBV27 | TRBD1 | few | CASSSTTGGDEQYF | TGTGCCAGCAGTTCCACAACAGGGGGCGACGAGCAGTACTTC
TRBJ2-1 | TRBV4-3 | NA | NA | CASSLLPGGPGDEQFF | TGCGCCAGCAGCCTCCTGCCGGGCGGGCCAGGGGATGAGCAGTTCTTC
TRBJ2-1 | TRBV20-1 | NA | few | CSADKRDEQFF | TGCAGTGCTGACAAGCGGGATGAGCAGTTCTTC
TRBJ2-1 | TRBV7-9 | NA | NA | CASSLTAGPLEQFF | TGTGCCAGCAGCTTGACAGCCGGGCCCCTGGAGCAGTTCTTC
TRBJ2-2 | TRBV7-2 | NA | few | CASSFARTGTPNTGELFF | TGTGCCAGCAGCTTCGCTCGAACCGGGACACCTAACACCGGGGAGCTGTTTTTT
TRBJ2-3 | TRBV4-2 | NA | NA | CASSPGQLVPPQYTQYF | TGTGCCAGCAGCCCAGGGCAACTAGTACCCCCGCAATATACGCAGTATTTT
TRBJ1-2 | TRBV4-3 | NA | many | CASSQGNGGYTF | TGCGCCAGCAGCCAAGGGAACGGAGGCTACACCTTC
TRBJ2-4 | TRBV11-2 | NA | few | CASSFRQGSWSSGAKNIQYF | TGTGCCAGCAGCTTCAGACAGGGGTCTTGGTCTAGCGGTGCCAAAAACATTCAGTACTTC
TRBJ2-1 | TRBV9 | NA | few | CASSVGIPTLYNEQFF | TGTGCCAGCAGCGTAGGAATCCCCACCCTTTACAATGAGCAGTTCTTC
TRBJ2-7 | TRBV27 | TRBD1 | few | CASSPLHRTGVYEQYF | TGTGCCAGCAGTCCCCTCCACCGGACAGGGGTGTACGAGCAGTACTTC
TRBJ2-4 | TRBV6-2/TRBV6-3 | TRBD1 | few | CASSYLDRVRNIQYF | TGTGCCAGCAGTTACTTGGACAGGGTCAGAAACATTCAGTACTTC
TRBJ2-3 | TRBV12-3/TRBV12-4 | TRBD2 | many | CASSLEGLVADTQYF | TGTGCCAGCAGTTTGGAGGGACTAGTCGCAGATACGCAGTATTTT
TRBJ2-3 | TRBV12-3/TRBV12-4 | NA | many | CASSLIRGTSTDTQYF | TGTGCCAGCAGTCTAATACGGGGAACTAGCACAGATACGCAGTATTTT
TRBJ2-7 | TRBV25-1 | NA | NA | CASSESGPSSYEQYF | TGTGCCAGCAGTGAATCAGGGCCAAGCTCCTACGAGCAGTACTTC
TRBJ1-1 | TRBV2 | NA | NA | CASRRSGAERAFF | TGTGCCAGCAGGCGGTCTGGCGCCGAGCGAGCTTTCTTT
TRBJ2-6 | TRBV5-1 | NA | NA | CASSLPQGAGANVLTF | TGCGCCAGCAGCTTGCCCCAGGGAGCTGGGGCCAACGTCCTGACTTTC
TRBJ2-2 | TRBV12-3/TRBV12-4 | TRBD1 | NA | CASSRPGTGATGELFF | TGTGCCAGCAGTCGCCCCGGGACAGGGGCCACCGGGGAGCTGTTTTTT
TRBJ2-3 | TRBV6-5 | NA | many | CASSYDGSRNTQYF | TGTGCCAGCAGTTACGACGGGAGTCGGAATACGCAGTATTTT
TRBJ1-5 | TRBV6-1 | NA | many | CASSEDSLVSNQPQHF | TGTGCCAGCAGTGAAGACAGTTTGGTGAGCAATCAGCCCCAGCATTTT
TRBJ2-3 | TRBV4-3 | NA | NA | CASSRGEGPDTQYF | TGCGCCAGCAGCCGGGGCGAGGGACCAGATACGCAGTATTTT
TRBJ1-1 | TRBV7-2 | NA | few | CASSPLGGQAEAFF | TGTGCCAGCAGCCCCCTGGGGGGGCAGGCTGAAGCTTTCTTT
TRBJ2-3 | TRBV12-3/TRBV12-4 | NA | NA | CASSREDSRFADTQYF | TGTGCCAGCAGCCGCGAGGACTCCCGGTTTGCAGATACGCAGTATTTT